Each of the 24 T cell receptor beta chains below was sequenced from the same sample in a study of shared clonotypes between healthy human individuals. The table came from immunoSEQ multiplex PCR; TCRdb's copy has only in-frame clones and leaves some out. Here the sample spans some 2,500,000 clones, 80% to 95% being singletons. Sequences were obtained from naive CD4+ T cells from PBMCs. This sample's subset: CD45RA+ positively selected. The receptors were sampled from a man aged 18 to 29 in good health. Some clones in this sample may be carry-over from other donors' samples.

This clone was observed once. The chain carries TRBV5-1 and TRBJ2-3; the D gene is possibly TRBD2 (5 bases). Trimming took 6 bases from V and 0 from J, leaving 11 bases between them. The germline V gene has CDR1 SGHRS and CDR2 YFSETQ. CDR3 size: 14 residues. The CDR3 here is CASIERPSTDTQYF. The CDR3 DNA follows: TGCGCCAGCATTGAGCGGCCTAGCACAGATACGCAGTATTTT.

V gene TRBV5-4 combines with J gene TRBJ1-1, with 11 bases lining up with TRBD1. V lost 6 bases, J lost 5 bases, and 3 bases stayed unmatched. The CDR3 contains 13 residues. Germline V CDR1 and CDR2: SGHNT, YYREEE (reference sequence). The CDR3 bases are TGTGCCAGCAATAGGGACAGGGGGACTGAAGCTTTCTTT. Translation gives CASNRDRGTEAFF.

The chain uses TRBV19 and TRBJ1-5; TRBD1 is a possible D gene (6 bases). The CDR3 totals 15 residues. Germline V gene lookup returns CDR1 LNHDA and CDR2 SQIVND (reference sequence). V lost 3 bases to trimming and J lost 3 bases, with 12 bases between them. For the CDR3, the DNA is TGTGCCAGTAGTATGCGACAGGTCGACAATCAGCCCCAGCATTTT. Its protein product is CASSMRQVDNQPQHF. Full variable domain (outside the CDR3, taken from reference TRBV19 and TRBJ1-5): DGGITQSPKYLFRKEGQNVTLSCEQNLNHDAMYWYRQDPGQGLRLIYYSQIVNDFQKGDIAEGYSVSREKKESFPLTVTSAQKNPTAFYLCASSMRQVDNQPQHFGDGTRLSIL.

The chain recombines TRBV28 with TRBJ2-7; no clear D. CDR3 length equals 15 residues. Looked up from germline, CDR1 is MDHEN and CDR2 is SYDVKM. V was shortened by 1 base and J by 3 bases, with 13 bases between the two germline ends. CDR3 sequence: CASSLYGPTNYEQYF. CDR3 nucleotide sequence: TGTGCCAGCAGTTTATATGGACCGACAAACTACGAGCAGTACTTC.

The chain uses TRBV5-1 and TRBJ1-3; 8 bases fit TRBD1. Losses at the gene ends were 1 base for V and 8 bases for J; bases not matched to a gene: 5. CDR1 is SGHRS, CDR2 YFSETQ, per germline. This CDR3 spans 14 amino acids. The CDR3 loop is CASSLQGAGDTIYF. CDR3 in DNA: TGCGCCAGCAGCTTGCAGGGGGCGGGGGACACCATATATTTT.

The V call is TRBV7-2, the J call TRBJ2-5; a weak D match, TRBD2 (6 bases). The CDR3 is made up of 15 amino acids. Per the germline V gene, CDR1 is SGHTA and CDR2 is FQGNSA. V was trimmed by 3 bases and J by 4 bases, leaving 15 bases between them. Here the CDR3 DNA reads TGTGCCAGCAGCTTGTTTCAGGGTAGCGGAGAGACCCAGTACTTC. Its translation is CASSLFQGSGETQYF.

This chain uses TRBV29-1 with TRBJ1-1; 7 bases map to TRBD1. The trim removed 7 bases at V and 5 bases at J, leaving 4 bases unmatched. The CDR3 consists of 11 residues. Per germline, CDR1 SQVTM and CDR2 ANQGSEA. The CDR3 is CSAGRGTEAFF. DNA for the CDR3: TGCAGCGCCGGCAGGGGGACTGAAGCTTTCTTT. Based on the CDR3 plus reference TRBV29-1 and TRBJ1-1, the full variable domain is SAVISQKPSRDICQRGTSLTIQCQVDSQVTMMFWYRQQPGQSLTLIATANQGSEATYESGFVIDKFPISRPNLTFSTLTVSNMSPEDSSIYLCSAGRGTEAFFGQGTRLTVV.

The rearrangement joins TRBV6-5 to TRBJ2-5, with 10 bases lining up with TRBD2. CDR1 and CDR2 (germline): MNHEY, SVGAGI. The V segment lost 0 bases and the J segment 4 bases; nucleotides outside the gene matches: 2. CDR3 length equals 15 residues. In nucleotides, the CDR3 is TGTGCCAGCAGTTACTCTTCTAGCGGGAGAGAGACCCAGTACTTC. Amino acids: CASSYSSSGRETQYF.

The gene calls are TRBV9 and TRBJ2-3; 15 bases map to TRBD2. Trimming removed 4 bases from V and 4 bases from J; junction bases left unmatched: 4. Germline V gene lookup returns CDR1 SGDLS and CDR2 YYNGEE. The CDR3 has 16 residues. The CDR3 region is CASSPGTSGRPDTQYF. The CDR3 DNA reads as TGTGCCAGCAGCCCGGGGACTAGCGGGAGGCCAGATACGCAGTATTTT.

This clone was recorded once. This chain links TRBV27 with TRBJ2-7; 11 positions match TRBD1. The CDR3 consists of 16 residues. Per germline, CDR1 MNHEY and CDR2 SMNVEV (reference sequence). With 4 bases clipped from V and 4 bases from J, the junction kept 9 bases outside the gene matches. CDR3 in DNA: TGTGCCAGCAGTTCTAGGACAGGGGGCGATGGGTACGAGCAGTACTTC. It codes for CASSSRTGGDGYEQYF.

The rearrangement joins TRBV18 to TRBJ1-5; the match to TRBD1 covers 7 bases. Germline loops: CDR1 KGHSH, CDR2 LQKENI. The J segment lost 7 bases and the V segment lost 5 bases, leaving 11 bases of the junction unmatched. The CDR3 is made up of 15 amino acids. The CDR3 nucleotides read TGTGCCAGCTCATTCACAGGGGAAGTGGGCCAGCCCCAGCATTTT. Residues: CASSFTGEVGQPQHF. The full variable domain, completed using reference TRBV18 and TRBJ1-5, is NAGVMQNPRHLVRRRGQEARLRCSPMKGHSHVYWYRQLPEEGLKFMVYLQKENIIDESGMPKERFSAEFPKEGPSILRIQQVVRGDSAAYFCASSFTGEVGQPQHFGDGTRLSIL.

V is TRBV6-5 and J is TRBJ2-2; 9 positions match TRBD1. This CDR3 has 15 amino acids. With 2 bases clipped from V and 6 bases from J, the junction kept 4 bases outside the gene matches. Germline V gives CDR1 MNHEY, CDR2 SVGAGI. Written as DNA, the CDR3 is TGTGCCAGCAGTTACGGGACAGGGTTCGCCGGGGAGCTGTTTTTT. Protein: CASSYGTGFAGELFF.

In regard to this clone: This sample includes further DNA sequences coding for the same CDR3. The chain uses TRBV6-5 and TRBJ2-7; D is unresolved. The CDR3 totals 11 residues. The germline V gene encodes CDR1 MNHEY and CDR2 SVGAGI. V was clipped by 6 bases and J by 3 bases, with 6 bases between them. The CDR3 reads CASSQNYEQYF. CDR3 coding DNA: TGTGCCAGCAGCCAGAACTACGAGCAGTACTTC.

Only one count was recorded for this clone. The genes are TRBV18 and TRBJ2-5, with 12 bases matching TRBD2. Germline trimming cut 6 bases from V and 5 bases from J; bases unmatched to any gene: 4. This CDR3 is built from 14 residues. Germline values: CDR1 KGHSH, CDR2 LQKENI. The CDR3 reads CASSTSGSLETQYF. The CDR3 DNA reads TGTGCCAGCTCGACTAGCGGGAGTCTGGAGACCCAGTACTTC.

This clone appeared once. This rearrangement joins TRBV5-4 to TRBJ2-1, with a tentative D call TRBD1 (5 bases). Per the germline V gene, CDR1 is SGHNT and CDR2 is YYREEE (reference sequence). Trimming removed 0 bases at V and 3 bases at J, with 10 bases between. The CDR3 covers 15 residues. The CDR3 region is CASSLAPTDYNEQFF. The DNA of the CDR3 is TGTGCCAGCAGCTTGGCTCCGACAGACTACAATGAGCAGTTCTTC.

This sequence joins TRBV6-6 and TRBJ1-4; D unresolved. Deletions cut 7 bases from V and 2 bases from J, with 11 bases between. Germline CDR1 is MNHNY and CDR2 is SVGAGI (reference sequence). This CDR3 has 14 amino acids. The CDR3 DNA reads TGTGCCAGCATCATGGACCCGACTAATGAAAAACTGTTTTTT. Amino acid sequence: CASIMDPTNEKLFF.

V is TRBV11-2 and J is TRBJ2-2, with 8 bases matching TRBD1. CDR3 size: 15 residues. Germline V gene data show CDR1 as SGHAT and CDR2 as FQNNGV. V was clipped by 5 bases and J by 2 bases; unmatched bases: 4. Here the CDR3 DNA reads TGTGCCAGCAGCCGTGACAGGGGTAACACCGGGGAGCTGTTTTTT. Its translation: CASSRDRGNTGELFF.

The V and J genes are TRBV27 and TRBJ2-3, with 15 bases lining up with TRBD2. Germline assignment: CDR1 MNHEY and CDR2 SMNVEV (reference sequence). The V gene end was trimmed by 5 bases and the J gene end by 6 bases; junction bases not matched to a gene: 15. The CDR3 extends over 19 amino acids. CDR3 in amino acids: CASSIRTSGRAFASDTQYF. For the CDR3, the DNA is TGTGCCAGCAGTATCAGGACTAGCGGGAGGGCCTTTGCCTCGGATACGCAGTATTTT.

The CDR3 spells CATSRGLASYEQYF. DNA of the CDR3: TGTGCCACCAGCCGGGGACTAGCCTCCTACGAGCAGTACTTC. The gene calls are TRBV15 and TRBJ2-7; 9 bases are a match to TRBD2. With 5 bases clipped from V and 0 bases from J, the junction kept 2 bases outside the gene matches. CDR3 size: 14 residues. Germline CDR1 LNHNV, CDR2 YYDKDF (reference sequence). The complete variable domain, with remaining parts taken from reference TRBV15 and TRBJ2-7, reads DAMVIQNPRYQVTQFGKPVTLSCSQTLNHNVMYWYQQKSSQAPKLLFHYYDKDFNNEADTPDNFQSRRPNTSFCFLDIRSPGLGDTAMYLCATSRGLASYEQYFGPGTRLTVT.

About this clone: This same CDR3 is encoded by further DNA sequences in the sample. The rearrangement links TRBV5-1 to TRBJ2-1; the match to TRBD2 covers 13 bases. Germline assignment: CDR1 SGHRS and CDR2 YFSETQ. Trimming took 1 base from V and 2 from J; bases not matched to a gene: 3. CDR3 length equals 17 residues. The CDR3 DNA is TGCGCCAGCAGCTTGCCAGGACTAGCGGGAGCCTACAATGAGCAGTTCTTC. Protein: CASSLPGLAGAYNEQFF.

V usage is TRBV28 and J usage is TRBJ1-2; D remains ambiguous. The CDR3 is made up of 15 amino acids. Trimming removed 6 bases at V and 0 bases at J, with 14 bases between. Germline assignment: CDR1 MDHEN and CDR2 SYDVKM. CDR3 loop: CASRLGAGTNYGYTF. The CDR3 DNA reads TGTGCCAGCAGATTAGGAGCCGGGACTAACTATGGCTACACCTTC.

V usage is TRBV5-1 and J usage is TRBJ2-3; 12 bases agree with TRBD2. CDR1 is SGHRS, CDR2 YFSETQ, per germline. This CDR3 region has 15 residues. The V segment lost 1 base and the J segment 6 bases; nucleotides outside the gene matches: 3. The CDR3 DNA sequence: TGCGCCAGCAGCTTGTCCGGGACTAGCGGGGATACGCAGTATTTT. Translating it yields CASSLSGTSGDTQYF.

The CDR3 nucleotides read TGTGCCAGCAGCTTGGCTGGTGTTGGAGAGACCCAGTACTTC. Translating it yields CASSLAGVGETQYF. This rearrangement joins TRBV5-4 to TRBJ2-5; D is uncertain. V gave up 0 bases and J gave up 4 bases, with 10 bases separating them. From germline, CDR1 is SGHNT and CDR2 YYREEE (reference sequence). The CDR3 is made up of 14 amino acids.

The chain has TRBV7-9 and TRBJ2-1, with 8 bases matching TRBD2. Trimming removed 0 bases from V and 9 bases from J; junction bases left unmatched: 10. Germline values: CDR1 SEHNR, CDR2 FQNEAQ (reference sequence). CDR3 length: 16 amino acids. The CDR3 DNA reads as TGTGCCAGCAGCTTAGCGCTCCCAAGCGGGAGTGGTGAGCAGTTCTTC. This codes for CASSLALPSGSGEQFF.